This T cell receptor (beta chain) emerged from a study of blood T cells in healthy people across ages. Overall study results and limits: No conclusive comparison of naive versus antigen-experienced cells was possible with unsorted PBMCs.

Every sample yielded at least 6.5 million isolated PBMCs. The amount of total RNA extracted per sample was at least 5 micrograms. Through a sample-barcoded 5' primer and a J-beta primer mix, a second PCR was run for about 6 to 11 cycles. MiXCR, run by TCRdb on the 5' RACE reads, gives a single entry per CDR3 protein. The sample yields 850,000 to 1,300,000 distinct CDR3 sequences, more than 40% seen once. As concerns this clonotype: The antigen is unknown.

V was shortened by 3 bases and J by 0 bases, with 5 bases between the two germline ends. Germline V gene data show CDR1 as MNHEY and CDR2 as SVGAGI. The CDR3 extends over 13 amino acids. The clonotype originates from a woman aged 55-70 years in good health. Sequencing was done on a sample of blood. The V call is TRBV6-5, the J call TRBJ1-1; no reliable D call. As DNA, the CDR3 is TGTGCCAGCAGTTATTACATGAACACTGAAGCTTTCTTT. Translated: CASSYYMNTEAFF.